The source of this T cell receptor (beta chain) is a study of blood T cells in healthy people across ages. CDR3 length: 15 amino acids. The V gene lost 0 bases and the J gene lost 2 bases, with 13 bases spanning the gap. The V gene's germline CDR1 is DFQATT and CDR2 SNEGSKA (reference sequence). PCR was performed a second time for about 7 to 11 cycles using a sample-barcoded 5' primer and a J-beta primer mix. One entry per CDR3 protein, called by TCRdb with MiXCR from the 5' RACE reads. Of more than 500,000 distinct CDR3 sequences listed, around 27% were seen once; the top ten hold approximately 3.6%. These sequences were also reported in another study, on T cells of mothers and their children.

The V call is TRBV20-1, the J call TRBJ2-5, with D possibly being TRBD1 (5 bases). This clonotype was sampled from a boy aged 2 to 10 in good health. Material for sequencing was blood. CDR3 in amino acids: CSARERPRVQETQYF. The CDR3 region has the DNA TGCAGTGCTAGAGAACGTCCCAGGGTACAAGAGACCCAGTACTTC.